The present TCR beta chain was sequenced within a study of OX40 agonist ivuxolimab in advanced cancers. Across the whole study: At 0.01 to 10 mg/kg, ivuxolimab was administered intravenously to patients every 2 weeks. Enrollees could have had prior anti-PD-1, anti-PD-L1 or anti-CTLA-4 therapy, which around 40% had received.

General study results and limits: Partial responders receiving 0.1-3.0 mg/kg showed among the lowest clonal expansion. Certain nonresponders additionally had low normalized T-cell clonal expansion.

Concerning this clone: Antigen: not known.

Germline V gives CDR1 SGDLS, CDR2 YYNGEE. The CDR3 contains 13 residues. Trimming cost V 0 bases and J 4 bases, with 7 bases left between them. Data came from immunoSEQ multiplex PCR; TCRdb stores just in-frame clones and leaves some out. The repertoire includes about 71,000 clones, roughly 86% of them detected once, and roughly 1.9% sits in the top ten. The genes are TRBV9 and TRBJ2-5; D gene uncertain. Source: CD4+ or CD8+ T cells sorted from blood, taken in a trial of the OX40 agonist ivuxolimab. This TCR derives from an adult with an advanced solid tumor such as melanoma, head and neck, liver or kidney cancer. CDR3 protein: CASSVAPGETQYF. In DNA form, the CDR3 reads TGTGCCAGCAGCGTAGCTCCGGGAGAGACCCAGTACTTC.